This passage covers 15 T cell receptor beta chains from one sample sequenced in a study of T cell repertoires in aging, cancer and after chemotherapy. The template was genomic DNA from peripheral blood, not RNA. A mixed TRB-A/B primer pool amplified rearranged TRB by multiplex touch-down PCR. Each CDR3 protein is one row after TCRdb ran MiXCR on the multiplex PCR reads. Of 1,500 to 2,000 distinct CDR3 sequences listed, around a third are singletons. What was sequenced was blood. The receptors originated from a human donor with a solid tumor.

By proportion, this clonotype is large. The chain recombines TRBV19 with TRBJ2-2; D not resolved. The CDR3 runs to 12 residues. Per germline, CDR1 LNHDA and CDR2 SQIVND (reference sequence). V was pared by 5 bases and J by 13 bases, with 14 bases between. The CDR3 reads CASSSDGGWLFF. In DNA form, the CDR3 reads TGTGCCAGTAGTTCTGACGGCGGTTGGCTGTTTTTT.

The gene calls are TRBV28 and TRBJ2-5; 7 bases align to TRBD2. This CDR3 region has 17 residues. Losses at the gene ends were 6 bases for V and 4 bases for J; bases not matched to a gene: 17. Germline loops: CDR1 MDHEN, CDR2 SYDVKM. The chain's CDR3 is CASSPLAAHHLGETQYF. In DNA, the CDR3 is TGTGCCAGCAGCCCGCTAGCGGCCCATCATCTGGGAGAGACCCAGTACTTC.

This clonotype was found a few times. The V and J genes are TRBV6-5 and TRBJ2-5; the D gene is possibly TRBD2 (7 bases). The germline V and J ends were trimmed by 6 bases and 7 bases, with 18 bases remaining between them. This CDR3 is built from 14 residues. Germline CDR1 reads MNHEY; CDR2 reads SVGAGI. CDR3 sequence: CASRWAGARGTQYF. CDR3 coding DNA: TGTGCCAGCAGATGGGCGGGGGCGAGGGGGACCCAGTACTTC.

This clonotype was detected only a few times. The chain links TRBV11-2 to TRBJ2-5; the D is unclear. The V end was cut by 5 bases, the J end by 5 bases, with 18 bases between. The CDR3 spans 15 residues. CDR1 and CDR2 (germline): SGHAT, FQNNGV. The CDR3 region has the DNA TGTGCCAGCAGCCCGACCCGGACGCCCGGCGAGACCCAGTACTTC. This codes for CASSPTRTPGETQYF.

A few counts support this clonotype. V usage is TRBV20-1 and J usage is TRBJ2-7; 8 nucleotides align to TRBD1. CDR1 is DFQATT and CDR2 is SNEGSKA in the germline V gene (reference sequence). This CDR3 region has 15 residues. V shed 6 bases, J shed 2 bases, and the junction held 12 bases outside the gene matches. In nucleotides, the CDR3 is TGCAGTGCCACTATCACCGGGACAGGAACCTACGAGCAGTACTTC. Amino acid sequence: CSATITGTGTYEQYF.

The CDR3 here is CSAISNEQFF. Here the CDR3 DNA reads TGCAGTGCTATCTCCAATGAGCAGTTCTTC. The gene calls are TRBV20-1 and TRBJ2-1; D remains ambiguous. CDR3 length equals 10 residues. Germline loops: CDR1 DFQATT, CDR2 SNEGSKA (reference sequence). The V gene lost 4 bases and the J gene lost 6 bases, with 4 bases spanning the gap.

This clonotype has a handful of counts. The chain combines TRBV27 with TRBJ2-3; D is unclear. Germline V gene data show CDR1 as MNHEY and CDR2 as SMNVEV (reference sequence). This CDR3 spans 15 amino acids. V was trimmed by 2 bases and J by 1 base, leaving 10 bases between them. The CDR3 nucleotides read TGTGCCAGCAGTTTAGGGTACTACCGCACAGATACGCAGTATTTT. Translating gives CASSLGYYRTDTQYF.

This clonotype came up a few times. This chain links TRBV4-3 with TRBJ2-5; TRBD1 matches at 8 bases. The CDR3 covers 13 residues. Germline V gene sequence: CDR1 LGHNA, CDR2 YSLEER. Trimming removed 3 bases from V and 5 bases from J; junction bases left unmatched: 2. The chain's CDR3 is CASSQDRAETQYF. The DNA for the CDR3 is TGCGCCAGCAGCCAGGACAGGGCCGAGACCCAGTACTTC.

The chain joins TRBV18 to TRBJ1-3, with D possibly being TRBD1 (6 bases). This CDR3 contains 16 residues. With 0 bases removed from V and 3 bases from J, the gap between germline ends came to 12 bases. In germline, CDR1 is KGHSH, CDR2 LQKENI. The CDR3 DNA sequence: TGTGCCAGCTCACCACCGGAGCGGGGGCATGGAAACACCATATATTTT. Protein product: CASSPPERGHGNTIYF. Based on the CDR3 plus reference TRBV18 and TRBJ1-3, the full variable domain is NAGVMQNPRHLVRRRGQEARLRCSPMKGHSHVYWYRQLPEEGLKFMVYLQKENIIDESGMPKERFSAEFPKEGPSILRIQQVVRGDSAAYFCASSPPERGHGNTIYFGEGSWLTVV.

This clonotype was found a few times. This sequence joins TRBV18 and TRBJ1-4; 8 nucleotides agree with TRBD1. Germline values: CDR1 KGHSH, CDR2 LQKENI. With V trimmed by 3 bases and J by 3 bases, 3 bases remained unmatched. There are 15 residues in the CDR3. The CDR3 nucleotides read TGTGCCAGCTCACCCCGGACAGGGCCTAATGAAAAACTGTTTTTT. This sequence encodes CASSPRTGPNEKLFF.

The chain couples TRBV20-1 to TRBJ2-5, with 7 bases aligning to TRBD1. CDR1 DFQATT and CDR2 SNEGSKA come from the germline V gene (reference sequence). J gave up 4 bases and V 4 bases, and 3 bases lay outside the gene matches. The CDR3 has 12 residues. The CDR3, as DNA: TGCAGTGCTAATGGGGACAGAGAGACCCAGTACTTC. Translated: CSANGDRETQYF.

This clonotype was counted only a few times. The chain couples TRBV19 to TRBJ1-6; TRBD1 agrees at 8 bases. Germline trimming cut 5 bases from V and 7 bases from J; bases unmatched to any gene: 1. This CDR3 contains 13 residues. Germline CDR1 reads LNHDA; CDR2 reads SQIVND (reference sequence). This CDR3 reads CASSYRGNSPLHF. DNA of the CDR3: TGTGCCAGTAGTTACAGGGGGAATTCACCCCTCCACTTT.

The V gene is TRBV5-6, the J gene TRBJ2-1, with unresolved D. The CDR3 spans 14 residues. V lost 4 bases and J lost 5, with 13 bases in between. The germline V gene encodes CDR1 SGHDT and CDR2 YYEEEE. Here the CDR3 reads CASSPLGKNNEQFF. DNA for the CDR3: TGTGCCAGCAGCCCCTTGGGAAAGAACAATGAGCAGTTCTTC.

This clonotype was counted once. The rearrangement links TRBV14 to TRBJ2-1, with TRBD1 identical over 11 bases. The CDR3 contains 16 residues. J lost 4 bases, V lost 5 bases, and 7 bases had no gene match. Germline lookup yields CDR1 SGHDN and CDR2 FVKESK. This CDR3 is CASSFIGDRGYNEQFF. The DNA of the CDR3 is TGTGCCAGCAGCTTTATAGGGGACAGGGGGTACAATGAGCAGTTCTTC. The whole variable domain, filled in from reference TRBV14 and TRBJ2-1, reads EAGVTQFPSHSVIEKGQTVTLRCDPISGHDNLYWYRRVMGKEIKFLLHFVKESKQDESGMPNNRFLAERTGGTYSTLKVQPAELEDSGVYFCASSFIGDRGYNEQFFGPGTRLTVL.

This clonotype is judged large. The chain employs TRBV19 and TRBJ2-1; 10 bases align to TRBD2. The V and J ends lost 7 bases and 3 bases, in that order; junction bases with no gene match: 3. This CDR3 has 14 amino acids. In germline, CDR1 is LNHDA, CDR2 SQIVND (reference sequence). This chain's CDR3 is CASTSGGVYNEQFF. For the CDR3, the DNA is TGTGCCAGTACGAGCGGGGGGGTCTACAATGAGCAGTTCTTC.